Below are 25 T cell receptor beta chains sequenced from a single sample in a study of PD-L1 blockade in urothelial cancer. Time point denoted: pretreatment peripheral blood. The protocol was immunoSEQ multiplex PCR, while the TCRdb copy is restricted to in-frame clones and leaves out a portion. The sample lists about 95,000 clones, roughly 87% seen once, with roughly 2% in the top ten. The source material was PBMCs, sampled around atezolizumab (anti-PD-L1) treatment. These TCRs come from a man in his sixties with urothelial cancer.

The V call is TRBV9, the J call TRBJ2-4, with D uncertain. The V gene lost 0 bases and the J gene lost 8 bases, with 12 bases spanning the gap. CDR1 SGDLS and CDR2 YYNGEE come from the germline V gene. CDR3 length: 14 residues. The CDR3 reads CASSVGAQPDIQYF. CDR3 DNA sequence: TGTGCCAGCAGCGTAGGGGCCCAGCCAGACATTCAGTACTTC. Full variable domain (outside the CDR3, taken from reference TRBV9 and TRBJ2-4): DSGVTQTPKHLITATGQRVTLRCSPRSGDLSVYWYQQSLDQGLQFLIQYYNGEERAKGNILERFSAQQFPDLHSELNLSSLELGDSALYFCASSVGAQPDIQYFGAGTRLSVL.

A single count supports this clone. Written as DNA, the CDR3 is TGTGCCAGCAGCTTAAGACTAGCGGGAGGTATCACAGATACGCAGTATTTT. It translates to CASSLRLAGGITDTQYF. The chain uses TRBV5-4 and TRBJ2-3; 13 bases fit TRBD2. From germline, CDR1 is SGHNT and CDR2 YYREEE (reference sequence). Trimming at V came to 2 bases and at J to 2 bases, leaving 5 bases not matched to a gene. CDR3 length: 17 amino acids. Using reference TRBV5-4 and TRBJ2-3 for the parts outside the CDR3, the full variable domain is ETGVTQSPTHLIKTRGQQVTLRCSSQSGHNTVSWYQQALGQGPQFIFQYYREEENGRGNFPPRFSGLQFPNYSSELNVNALELDDSALYLCASSLRLAGGITDTQYFGPGTRLTVL.

This chain uses TRBV9 with TRBJ1-1; D unresolved. Deletions cut 0 bases from V and 1 base from J, with 10 bases between. This CDR3 has 15 amino acids. Germline CDR1 is SGDLS and CDR2 is YYNGEE. The CDR3 DNA follows: TGTGCCAGCAGCGTAGATCTCACACAGAACACTGAAGCTTTCTTT. It codes for CASSVDLTQNTEAFF.

A few counts support this clone. The chain combines TRBV6-5 with TRBJ1-2; unclear D gene. The germline V and J ends were trimmed by 5 bases and 0 bases, with 13 bases remaining between them. CDR1 and CDR2 from the germline V gene are MNHEY and SVGAGI. The CDR3 has 15 amino acids. CDR3 region: CASSPRLRANYGYTF. The CDR3 nucleotides read TGTGCCAGCAGTCCCCGTTTGAGGGCTAACTATGGCTACACCTTC.

This clone was recorded only once. The V call is TRBV6-4, the J call TRBJ2-1; possibly TRBD2 for D (6 bases). CDR3 length: 13 residues. Germline lookup yields CDR1 MRHNA and CDR2 SNTAGT. V shed 0 bases and J shed 7 bases, with 7 bases lying between them. Written as DNA, the CDR3 is TGTGCCAGCAGTGACTCGAGCGGGAATGAGCAGTTCTTC. This gives the protein CASSDSSGNEQFF.

This chain links TRBV6-4 with TRBJ2-5; 9 nucleotides align to TRBD2. J lost 5 bases, V lost 5 bases, and 15 bases had no gene match. This CDR3 has 17 amino acids. Germline CDR1 reads MRHNA; CDR2 reads SNTAGT. CDR3 residues: CASSLLLIAGVGETQYF. CDR3 nucleotide sequence: TGTGCCAGCAGTCTCCTCTTGATAGCGGGAGTAGGGGAGACCCAGTACTTC.

The J gene is TRBJ1-2, the V gene TRBV28, with D possibly being TRBD1 (5 bases). V lost 8 bases, J lost 4 bases, and 17 bases lay in between. Germline CDR1 MDHEN, CDR2 SYDVKM. The CDR3 covers 14 residues. In nucleotides, the CDR3 is TGTGCCAGCCATCAAACAGGACGGGCCTATGGCTACACCTTC. It yields the protein CASHQTGRAYGYTF.

The rearrangement links TRBV9 to TRBJ2-3; TRBD2 aligns across 11 bases. Germline V CDR1 and CDR2: SGDLS, YYNGEE. The CDR3 has 18 residues. V lost 2 bases and J lost 4; bases outside the gene matches: 12. Written as DNA, the CDR3 is TGTGCCAGCAGCGTCGAATTACCGGGACTAGCGGTTGCAGATACGCAGTATTTT. This encodes CASSVELPGLAVADTQYF.

The CDR3 DNA follows: TGTGCCAGCAGTTTCCCCCCAGGGGATACGCAGTATTTT. Translation: CASSFPPGDTQYF. V is TRBV27 and J is TRBJ2-3, with D possibly matching TRBD1 (5 bases). Germline CDR1 reads MNHEY; CDR2 reads SMNVEV (reference sequence). The CDR3 runs to 13 residues. V lost 3 bases and J lost 6, with 10 bases in between.

The gene calls are TRBV6-1 and TRBJ1-2; D gene unclear. Germline CDR1 MNHNS, CDR2 SASEGT. The CDR3 covers 14 residues. The V and J ends lost 5 bases and 2 bases respectively, with 12 bases between them. DNA of the CDR3: TGTGCCAGCAGTCCCTCCTTAGAAAACTATGGCTACACCTTC. It yields the protein CASSPSLENYGYTF.

The J gene is TRBJ1-2, the V gene TRBV4-1; 7 bases line up with TRBD1. Germline lookup yields CDR1 MGHRA and CDR2 YSYEKL. V dropped 3 bases and J dropped 4; count of bases not matched to a gene: 11. The CDR3 is made up of 16 amino acids. The DNA of the CDR3 is TGCGCCAGCAGCCACGGCGCACAGGGGATCGGCTATGGCTACACCTTC. Translation gives CASSHGAQGIGYGYTF.

This clone was detected once. The rearrangement links TRBV11-2 to TRBJ2-1; D may be TRBD2 (6 bases). Per the germline V gene, CDR1 is SGHAT and CDR2 is FQNNGV. V was trimmed by 4 bases and J by 6 bases, leaving 10 bases between them. This CDR3 is built from 13 residues. CDR3 DNA sequence: TGTGCCAGCAGCTCGACTAGTGGCAATGAGCAGTTCTTC. Translated: CASSSTSGNEQFF.

This chain links TRBV15 with TRBJ1-5, with D possibly TRBD1 on 5 matching bases. V lost 0 bases and J 1 base, leaving 7 bases between the germline ends. In germline, CDR1 is LNHNV, CDR2 YYDKDF (reference sequence). This CDR3 contains 15 residues. The CDR3 coding sequence is TGTGCCACCAGCAGAGATCGGGGGAGCAATCAGCCCCAGCATTTT. It specifies CATSRDRGSNQPQHF.

The chain employs TRBV10-1 and TRBJ1-5, with TRBD1 matching over 7 bases. CDR3 length: 15 residues. CDR1 is WNHNN and CDR2 is SYGVQD in the germline V gene (reference sequence). The V and J ends lost 0 bases and 9 bases, in that order; junction bases with no gene match: 8. CDR3 in amino acids: CASSESGQPGWPQHF. In nucleotides, the CDR3 is TGCGCCAGCAGTGAGTCGGGACAGCCCGGGTGGCCCCAGCATTTT.

The chain couples TRBV11-2 to TRBJ2-1; 10 bases are shared with TRBD2. The length of the CDR3 is 17 residues. Germline CDR1 is SGHAT and CDR2 is FQNNGV. Trimming took 3 bases from V and 7 from J; bases not matched to a gene: 12. The CDR3 reads CASSLASGSNLWNEQFF. CDR3 DNA sequence: TGTGCCAGCAGCTTGGCTAGCGGGAGTAACCTCTGGAATGAGCAGTTCTTC.

The rearrangement joins TRBV6-6 to TRBJ1-5, with D possibly TRBD1 on 6 matching bases. This CDR3 contains 15 residues. The germline CDR1 and CDR2 sequences are MNHNY and SVGAGI (reference sequence). Trimming took off 2 bases at V and 2 bases at J, with 10 bases between the two ends. In DNA form, the CDR3 reads TGTGCCAGCAGTTACCCGAACAGGGGCAATCAGCCCCAGCATTTT. It codes for CASSYPNRGNQPQHF.

Turning to this clone: At one end, the junction sequence differs from germline, possibly due to a read error. This sequence joins TRBV18 and TRBJ1-5, with D perhaps TRBD1 (6 bases). Germline CDR1 reads KGHSH; CDR2 reads LQKENI. This CDR3 spans 13 amino acids. CDR3 sequence reads: CANSPGEDQPQHF. As DNA, the CDR3 is TGTGCCAACTCACCAGGGGAGGATCAGCCCCAGCATTTT.

V usage is TRBV5-1 and J usage is TRBJ2-7; 8 nucleotides line up with TRBD2. Germline CDR1 SGHRS, CDR2 YFSETQ. The CDR3 loop spans 14 amino acids. With V trimmed by 7 bases and J by 0 bases, 6 bases remained unmatched. CDR3: CASAGSGGSYEQYF. DNA of the CDR3: TGCGCCAGCGCGGGCAGCGGGGGCTCCTACGAGCAGTACTTC. Supplemented by reference TRBV5-1 and TRBJ2-7, the full variable domain reads KAGVTQTPRYLIKTRGQQVTLSCSPISGHRSVSWYQQTPGQGLQFLFEYFSETQRNKGNFPGRFSGRQFSNSRSEMNVSTLELGDSALYLCASAGSGGSYEQYFGPGTRLTVT.

This chain uses TRBV7-9 with TRBJ1-2, with D possibly matching TRBD1 (6 bases). Germline CDR1 reads SEHNR; CDR2 reads FQNEAQ (reference sequence). This CDR3 spans 13 amino acids. Trimming left V 5 bases short and J 3 bases short, with 10 bases between. The CDR3 loop reads CASSPGQDYGYTF. In DNA, the CDR3 is TGTGCCAGCAGCCCGGGACAAGACTATGGCTACACCTTC.

This clone was observed a single time. The chain recombines TRBV5-1 with TRBJ2-2; D gene unclear. Trimming took 0 bases from V and 2 from J, leaving 8 bases between them. The CDR3 runs to 15 residues. Germline V CDR1 and CDR2: SGHRS, YFSETQ. The CDR3 region has the DNA TGCGCCAGCAGCTTGGGACTGTACAACACCGGGGAGCTGTTTTTT. Encoded protein: CASSLGLYNTGELFF.

The chain combines TRBV21-1 with TRBJ2-7; TRBD1 was called by the table and not checked on the DNA. TRBV21-1 is shown as a pseudogene. The CDR3 runs 13 residues. The CDR3 here is CASSGTLTYEQYF. The CDR3, as DNA: TGTGCCAGCTCCGGGACACTTACCTACGAGCAGTACTTC.

The chain employs TRBV27 and TRBJ1-1, with D perhaps TRBD1 (6 bases). Trimming removed 6 bases from V and 4 bases from J, with 12 bases in between. Germline V lookup: CDR1 MNHEY, CDR2 SMNVEV (reference sequence). The CDR3 is 13 residues long. CDR3 region: CASRDTGSTEAFF. The DNA for the CDR3 is TGTGCCAGCAGGGATACAGGGAGCACTGAAGCTTTCTTT.

The rearrangement uses TRBV5-1 and TRBJ1-2; 9 bases match TRBD1. The length of the CDR3 is 15 residues. Unmatched junction bases numbered 8, after V lost 4 bases and J lost 4 bases. The germline gives CDR1 SGHRS, CDR2 YFSETQ. The CDR3 spells CASSPGQGEVYGYTF. The CDR3 DNA reads TGCGCCAGCAGCCCGGGACAGGGAGAAGTCTATGGCTACACCTTC.

This chain uses TRBV2 with TRBJ1-5; D is ambiguous. This CDR3 has 14 amino acids. V was shortened by 6 bases and J by 4 bases, with 13 bases between the two germline ends. Germline assignment: CDR1 SNHLY and CDR2 FYNNEI. The DNA for the CDR3 is TGTGCCAGCAGCGTGGCGCAGGTTAATCAGCCCCAGCATTTT. Its translation: CASSVAQVNQPQHF.

The J gene is TRBJ2-3, the V gene TRBV29-1; 14 nucleotides match TRBD2. The germline CDR1 and CDR2 sequences are SQVTM and ANQGSEA. V dropped 7 bases and J dropped 3; count of bases not matched to a gene: 6. The CDR3 is 15 amino acids. The CDR3 loop is CSDSGTSGRTDTQYF. In DNA form, the CDR3 reads TGCAGCGACTCCGGGACTAGCGGGAGAACAGATACGCAGTATTTT.